This entry lists 27 T cell receptor beta chains sequenced from one sample in a study of control samples from healthy donors and cancer patients (dated by TCRdb to 2020 to 2021). Library creation used the immunoSEQ multiplex PCR assay. TCRdb provides this immuneACCESS table in a form limited to in-frame rearrangements. Some clones are lacking; in checked studies, under half of them reflect an unresolved V gene, and why the rest are absent is not known. The sample table records roughly 120,000 clones; over 90% of these occur just once. The biggest ten clones account for roughly 2.6% of the sample. Sequencing input: blood. Receptor source: a man aged 25-40 years in good health.

This clone was picked up a small number of times. This chain uses TRBV5-1 with TRBJ1-1; 8 bases are shared with TRBD1. CDR1 and CDR2 (germline): SGHRS, YFSETQ. V dropped 3 bases and J dropped 5; count of bases not matched to a gene: 3. The CDR3 is 13 residues long. CDR3 coding DNA: TGCGCCAGCAGCTCACAGGGGGGGACTGAAGCTTTCTTT. Its protein product is CASSSQGGTEAFF.

This clone was detected once. The chain joins TRBV7-9 to TRBJ2-7, with 9 bases that match TRBD1. The CDR3 consists of 14 residues. Germline-derived CDR1 and CDR2 are SEHNR and FQNEAQ (reference sequence). Trimming removed 5 bases from V and 5 bases from J; junction bases left unmatched: 7. CDR3 sequence: CASSPGTGFDEQYV. CDR3 nucleotides: TGTGCCAGCAGCCCTGGGACAGGGTTCGACGAGCAGTACGTC.

This rearrangement joins TRBV7-2 to TRBJ2-1; 7 nucleotides line up with TRBD1. The CDR3 is 14 amino acids. V shed 5 bases, J shed 9 bases, and the junction held 10 bases outside the gene matches. Germline V CDR1 and CDR2: SGHTA, FQGNSA. Written as DNA, the CDR3 is TGTGCCAGCAGCCCGCAGACAGGGTCGGCTGAGCAGTTCTTC. This sequence encodes CASSPQTGSAEQFF.

The genes are TRBV12-3 or TRBV12-4 and TRBJ1-4; the D is unclear. There are 13 residues in the CDR3. V was pared by 8 bases and J by 7 bases, with 14 bases between. The CDR3 nucleotides are TGTGCCAGCGGTGCTAGTCACAGTGAAAAACTGTTTTTT. This encodes CASGASHSEKLFF.

This rearrangement joins TRBV6-6 to TRBJ2-5; the match to TRBD1 covers 8 bases. Trimming at V came to 2 bases and at J to 5 bases, leaving 10 bases not matched to a gene. CDR3 length equals 16 residues. CDR1 is MNHNY, CDR2 SVGAGI, per germline (reference sequence). DNA for the CDR3: TGTGCCAGCAGTTACCCAGGACAGGGCAGGGAGGAGACCCAGTACTTC. Translated: CASSYPGQGREETQYF.

The chain combines TRBV6-2 or TRBV6-3 with TRBJ2-5; tentative D call: TRBD2 (5 bases). The CDR3 runs 16 residues. The V gene's germline CDR1 is MNHEY and CDR2 SVGEGT. V lost 6 bases, J lost 2 bases, and 19 bases lay in between. As DNA, the CDR3 is TGTGCCAGCAGCCCTGATGGACTGGTGACGCAAGAGACCCAGTACTTC. Its translation is CASSPDGLVTQETQYF.

This rearrangement joins TRBV5-1 to TRBJ2-1; 7 nucleotides match TRBD1. CDR1 is SGHRS, CDR2 YFSETQ, per germline. Losses at the gene ends were 4 bases for V and 1 base for J; bases not matched to a gene: 5. This CDR3 contains 15 residues. The CDR3 reads CASSLTGPSYNEQFF. The CDR3 nucleotides are TGCGCCAGCAGCCTGACAGGGCCTTCCTACAATGAGCAGTTCTTC. Supplemented by reference TRBV5-1 and TRBJ2-1, the full variable domain reads KAGVTQTPRYLIKTRGQQVTLSCSPISGHRSVSWYQQTPGQGLQFLFEYFSETQRNKGNFPGRFSGRQFSNSRSEMNVSTLELGDSALYLCASSLTGPSYNEQFFGPGTRLTVL.

This clone has only a few counts. In the same sample, other DNA sequences code for this CDR3. The chain uses TRBV9 and TRBJ2-7; 10 nucleotides align to TRBD1. Germline assignment: CDR1 SGDLS and CDR2 YYNGEE. CDR3 length equals 15 residues. Trimming cost V 4 bases and J 4 bases; bases outside gene matches: 8. The CDR3 nucleotides read TGTGCCAGCAGCCCGCGGACAGGGGGTGTTTACGAGCAGTACTTC. Translating gives CASSPRTGGVYEQYF.

The CDR3 DNA reads TGCGCCAGCAGCTTGGCCGGGATAGGACAGCCCCAGCATTTT. Translating gives CASSLAGIGQPQHF. This chain uses TRBV5-1 with TRBJ1-5; D ambiguous. Germline-derived CDR1 and CDR2 are SGHRS and YFSETQ. V shed 0 bases and J shed 7 bases, with 11 bases lying between them. The CDR3 length is 14 residues.

The V call is TRBV10-3, the J call TRBJ2-7; weak D call: TRBD1 (6 bases). V shed 7 bases and J shed 2 bases, with 12 bases lying between them. The germline V gene encodes CDR1 ENHRY and CDR2 SYGVKD. CDR3 length: 13 amino acids. The CDR3 here is CAIKTGNPYEQYF. For the CDR3, the DNA is TGTGCCATCAAAACAGGGAACCCCTACGAGCAGTACTTC.

The J gene is TRBJ1-6, the V gene TRBV10-3, with D possibly being TRBD1 (5 bases). The germline gives CDR1 ENHRY, CDR2 SYGVKD. The ends were cut back, 4 bases at V and 6 bases at J, with 19 bases in the middle. The CDR3 is 17 residues long. The CDR3 nucleotides are TGTGCCATCAGTGTTAAGCGGGGCGCGGTGAGTAATTCACCCCTCCACTTT. Its protein product is CAISVKRGAVSNSPLHF.

The chain joins TRBV12-3 or TRBV12-4 to TRBJ1-6; no definite D call. Trimming shortened V by 5 bases and J by 10 bases, and 9 bases separated the two germline ends. The CDR3 totals 12 residues. The CDR3 reads CASSRLGSPLHF. CDR3 DNA: TGTGCCAGCAGTCGTCTAGGGTCACCCCTCCACTTT.

The rearrangement links TRBV6-1 to TRBJ1-3, with D maybe TRBD1 (6 bases). CDR1 is MNHNS, CDR2 SASEGT, per germline. The CDR3 consists of 15 residues. V was trimmed by 0 bases and J by 0 bases, leaving 6 bases between them. The DNA of the CDR3 is TGTGCCAGCAGTGAAGCGGACAGCTCTGGAAACACCATATATTTT. Its translation: CASSEADSSGNTIYF.

Of note for this clone: One end of the junction does not line up with germline, which may come from a read error. The gene calls are TRBV5-3 and TRBJ1-1; possibly TRBD1 for D (6 bases). TRBV5-3 carries the ORF label, with uncertain function. The CDR3 runs to 14 residues. CDR3 residues: CVRSPTPGGAEAFF. CDR3 in DNA: TGTGTCAGAAGCCCAACTCCGGGGGGCGCGGAAGCTTTCTTT.

This clone was detected once. J is TRBJ1-1 and V is TRBV5-8, with D unclear. The germline gives CDR1 SGHTS, CDR2 YDEGEE. CDR3 length: 14 residues. V lost 2 bases and J 0 bases, leaving 8 bases between the germline ends. The CDR3 region is CASSFGLLNTEAFF. The CDR3, as DNA: TGTGCCAGCAGCTTTGGGCTACTGAACACTGAAGCTTTCTTT.

The gene calls are TRBV5-1 and TRBJ2-3; the D gene is possibly TRBD1 (5 bases). The CDR3 is 14 amino acids. Looked up from germline, CDR1 is SGHRS and CDR2 is YFSETQ. V was trimmed by 0 bases and J by 2 bases, leaving 7 bases between them. This CDR3 is CASSLGTHTDTQYF. The CDR3 region has the DNA TGCGCCAGCAGCTTGGGGACACACACAGATACGCAGTATTTT.

J is TRBJ1-1 and V is TRBV29-1, with D maybe TRBD1 (6 bases). This CDR3 spans 13 amino acids. The V end was cut by 6 bases, the J end by 1 base, with 12 bases between. The germline CDR1 and CDR2 sequences are SQVTM and ANQGSEA. CDR3 sequence reads: CSVSRTENTEAFF. The CDR3 nucleotides read TGCAGCGTGAGCCGGACAGAGAACACTGAAGCTTTCTTT.

CDR3 bases: TGTGCCAGCAGTGCCTGGACAGGGAAGTCGGCCGGGGCCAACGTCCTGACTTTC. Translating gives CASSAWTGKSAGANVLTF. The chain is built from TRBV6-1 and TRBJ2-6, with 8 bases matching TRBD1. The germline V gene has CDR1 MNHNS and CDR2 SASEGT. CDR3 length equals 18 residues. J lost 4 bases, V lost 4 bases, and 12 bases had no gene match.

The CDR3 bases are TGCGCCAGCAGCTTGGGACGGGGGACCTTATCTACCGGGGAGCTGTTTTTT. It encodes CASSLGRGTLSTGELFF. The chain is built from TRBV5-1 and TRBJ2-2, with D possibly matching TRBD2 (6 bases). Germline V gene lookup returns CDR1 SGHRS and CDR2 YFSETQ. The CDR3 extends over 17 amino acids. Trimming shortened V by 0 bases and J by 5 bases, and 17 bases separated the two germline ends.

The CDR3 reads CASVGRGGNEQFF. In nucleotides, the CDR3 is TGTGCCAGCGTGGGGAGGGGGGGCAATGAGCAGTTCTTC. The chain combines TRBV2 with TRBJ2-1, with a possible D match to TRBD2 (7 bases). From germline, CDR1 is SNHLY and CDR2 FYNNEI. Deletions cut 8 bases from V and 6 bases from J, with 14 bases between. CDR3 size: 13 residues.

This rearrangement joins TRBV4-2 to TRBJ2-7; 8 bases match TRBD2. CDR1 LGHNA and CDR2 YNFKEQ come from the germline V gene. CDR3 size: 19 residues. The V segment lost 2 bases and the J segment 6 bases; nucleotides outside the gene matches: 21. The CDR3 sequence is CASSQPGGVRSGGATEQYF. CDR3 nucleotide sequence: TGTGCCAGCAGCCAACCCGGGGGGGTCCGCAGCGGGGGAGCCACCGAGCAGTACTTC.

V is TRBV2 and J is TRBJ1-1; a weak D match, TRBD1 (5 bases). The CDR3 runs 14 residues. The germline CDR1 and CDR2 sequences are SNHLY and FYNNEI. Trimming pared 9 bases from V and 5 bases from J, leaving 19 bases between. The CDR3, as DNA: TGTGCCAGTAAGTACCGGGACGACGGAACTGAAGCTTTCTTT. Translated: CASKYRDDGTEAFF.

This chain joins TRBV5-1 and TRBJ2-3, with unresolved D. Looked up from germline, CDR1 is SGHRS and CDR2 is YFSETQ. V shed 5 bases and J shed 1 base, with 8 bases lying between them. The CDR3 covers 13 residues. CDR3 residues: CASRESGTDTQYF. CDR3 bases: TGCGCCAGCAGAGAAAGCGGCACAGATACGCAGTATTTT.

The chain links TRBV11-2 to TRBJ1-4; unclear D gene. Germline loops: CDR1 SGHAT, CDR2 FQNNGV. Trimming took off 2 bases at V and 1 base at J, with 8 bases between the two ends. The CDR3 loop spans 15 amino acids. CDR3 in DNA: TGTGCCAGCAGCTTACTCCGAGGAACTAATGAAAAACTGTTTTTT. Translated, it gives CASSLLRGTNEKLFF.

The rearrangement uses TRBV19 and TRBJ1-5, with D possibly matching TRBD1 (6 bases). Trimming shortened V by 9 bases and J by 0 bases, and 21 bases separated the two germline ends. Per the germline V gene, CDR1 is LNHDA and CDR2 is SQIVND (reference sequence). There are 17 residues in the CDR3. This CDR3 is CASSFKTGDYSNQPQHF. The CDR3 DNA sequence: TGTGCCAGCTCCTTCAAGACAGGCGACTATAGCAATCAGCCCCAGCATTTT.

The chain links TRBV30 to TRBJ1-4; the D is unclear. Trimming removed 3 bases at V and 2 bases at J, with 16 bases between. CDR1 is GTSNPN, CDR2 SVGIG, per germline (reference sequence). The CDR3 contains 16 residues. The CDR3 DNA reads as TGTGCCTGGAGCACCTCCTTCTCAGCGACTAATGAAAAACTGTTTTTT. This translates into CAWSTSFSATNEKLFF.

The chain recombines TRBV18 with TRBJ2-3; possibly TRBD2 for D (5 bases). V lost 4 bases and J lost 2, with 13 bases in between. CDR1 is KGHSH, CDR2 LQKENI, per germline. There are 15 residues in the CDR3. CDR3 coding DNA: TGTGCCAGCTCACTTCAGCGGACGAACACAGATACGCAGTATTTT. It specifies CASSLQRTNTDTQYF.